The rows below give T cell receptor beta chains drawn from one sample of a study of T cells after yellow fever vaccination. MiXCR, run by TCRdb on the 5' RACE reads, gives a single entry per CDR3 protein. The table records about 350,000 distinct CDR3 sequences, approximately 12% of them present only once. The specimen comprised CD4+ T cells sorted from PBMCs, sampled 15 days after the yellow fever booster vaccination. These receptors were obtained from a man younger than 30 who received the YFV17D yellow fever vaccine. Each CDR3 is given with its conserved first and last residue. D genes are given only for firm matches. Clone size is not always given. Where it is, it says once, few, many or a class for expanded clones.

cdr3_aa	cdr3_nt	d_call	clone_size	v_call	j_call
CASSDRQDFGELFF	TGTGCCAGCTCGGACAGACAGGATTTCGGGGAGCTGTTTTTT	.	few	TRBV18	TRBJ2-2
CASSQEGSWWKSYNSPLHF	TGTGCCAGCAGCCAAGAAGGTTCTTGGTGGAAGTCCTATAATTCACCCCTCCACTTT	.	.	TRBV4-2	TRBJ1-6
CATSISGSGGGTEAFF	TGTGCCACCAGTATCTCAGGTTCGGGGGGTGGCACTGAAGCTTTCTTT	.	few	TRBV15	TRBJ1-1
CASSQTSGSGANVLTF	TGCGCCAGCAGCCAGACTAGCGGTTCTGGGGCCAACGTCCTGACTTTC	TRBD2	few	TRBV4-3	TRBJ2-6
CASSEEIAGTTDTQYF	TGTGCCAGCAGCGAGGAAATAGCGGGAACTACAGATACGCAGTATTTT	TRBD2	few	TRBV2	TRBJ2-3
CASGQGGEQFF	TGTGCCAGCGGGCAGGGTGGTGAGCAGTTCTTC	.	.	TRBV9	TRBJ2-1
CASSSQEFIYGYTF	TGTGCCAGCAGTTCACAGGAGTTTATCTATGGCTACACCTTC	.	.	TRBV12-3/TRBV12-4	TRBJ1-2
CASSLAGGMETQYF	TGTGCCAGCAGCTTGGCCGGGGGGATGGAGACCCAGTACTTC	TRBD2	.	TRBV5-6	TRBJ2-5
CATSRRIAGENIQYF	TGTGCCACCTCAAGAAGGATAGCGGGGGAAAACATTCAGTACTTC	TRBD2	.	TRBV19	TRBJ2-4
CASSGGSRGTEAFF	TGTGCCAGCAGCGGAGGGTCGCGAGGAACTGAAGCTTTCTTT	.	few	TRBV5-5	TRBJ1-1
CASSLRGVFTDTQYF	TGTGCCAGCAGCTTAAGAGGGGTTTTCACAGATACGCAGTATTTT	.	.	TRBV5-6	TRBJ2-3
CASSSDINSYEQYF	TGCGCCAGCAGCTCGGACATAAACTCCTACGAGCAGTACTTC	.	many	TRBV5-1	TRBJ2-7
CSSVVGGTNEKLFF	TGCAGTTCAGTAGTGGGTGGAACTAATGAAAAACTGTTTTTT	.	few	TRBV20-1	TRBJ1-4
CASSLVPGPRIDTQYF	TGCGCCAGCAGCTTGGTGCCTGGGCCCCGCATAGATACGCAGTATTTT	.	.	TRBV5-1	TRBJ2-3
CASSRNGIGAFF	TGCGCCAGCAGCCGGAATGGCATCGGGGCTTTCTTT	.	few	TRBV4-1	TRBJ1-1
CASSSIPQESQYF	TGTGCCAGCAGCTCGATACCCCAAGAGTCCCAGTACTTC	.	many	TRBV7-6	TRBJ2-5
CASSVGSGGAGGEQFF	TGTGCCAGCAGCGTAGGTTCGGGGGGGGCCGGTGGTGAGCAGTTCTTC	TRBD2	few	TRBV9	TRBJ2-1
CASSPVGGAEAFF	TGTGCCAGCAGCCCGGTAGGGGGAGCGGAAGCTTTCTTT	.	.	TRBV5-4	TRBJ1-1
CASGLVLAGGRADTQYF	TGTGCTAGTGGTTTGGTACTAGCGGGGGGTCGGGCGGATACGCAGTATTTT	TRBD2	.	TRBV12-5	TRBJ2-3
CASRESGASTDTQYF	TGCGCCAGCAGGGAGAGCGGGGCTAGCACAGATACGCAGTATTTT	TRBD2	many	TRBV5-1	TRBJ2-3
CASSPGGYEQYF	TGTGCCAGCAGCCCTGGGGGCTACGAGCAGTACTTC	.	many	TRBV7-6	TRBJ2-7
CASSGPGQTAYEQYF	TGCGCCAGCAGTGGGCCGGGACAGACAGCCTACGAGCAGTACTTC	TRBD1	.	TRBV10-2	TRBJ2-7
CASNRDGDQPQHF	TGTGCCAGTAACCGGGATGGGGATCAGCCCCAGCATTTT	.	few	TRBV19	TRBJ1-5
CASSSPGATDTQYF	TGTGCCAGCAGTTCCCCGGGAGCCACAGATACGCAGTATTTT	.	.	TRBV6-5	TRBJ2-3
CASSQSSEETQYF	TGCGCCAGCAGCCAAAGCTCTGAGGAGACCCAGTACTTC	.	.	TRBV4-3	TRBJ2-5